This entry describes one T cell receptor beta chain. Authors' methods: Counts of nucleated cells, estimated from reference gene primer amplification, were obtained. The data were produced by immunoSEQ multiplex PCR, yet TCRdb's version contains in-frame clones alone and is incomplete. V and J calls and clone size are those listed in that table; D and trimming were worked out from the DNA. The sample contains fewer than 250,000 clones, 70% to 85% of which appear only once. The sample belongs to a study of blood T cell repertoires in COVID-19. The wider study: PBMCs, B-cell-depleted T cells, or T cells were the source of the cDNA or gDNA that made up the material.

The sequence was obtained from a woman in her forties or fifties with acute or convalescent COVID-19. Specimen: peripheral blood.

The CDR3 DNA is TGTGCCAGCAGTTTAGATTCAATGACTGGCTCACCCCTCCACTTT. Amino acids: CASSLDSMTGSPLHF. This sequence joins TRBV28 and TRBJ1-6; D is ambiguous. The germline CDR1 and CDR2 sequences are MDHEN and SYDVKM. This CDR3 region has 15 residues. The V gene lost 2 bases and the J gene lost 10 bases, with 15 bases spanning the gap.